This passage covers 5 T cell receptor beta chains from one sample sequenced in a study of T cells in Graves' hyperthyroidism and ophthalmopathy. Authors of the study amplified TCR beta CDR3 regions from RNA transcripts. HTBI primers drove first-round RT-PCR of the TCR CDR3. MiXCR was run by TCRdb on the multiplex PCR reads, yielding one entry per CDR3 protein. The sample contains roughly 500,000 distinct CDR3 sequences, approximately 13% of which appear only once. Sequenced input: blood. The origin of the receptors is a young woman with Graves' hyperthyroidism that later progressed to Graves' ophthalmopathy.

This clonotype was seen repeatedly, ten times or more. The rearrangement uses TRBV28 and TRBJ1-4, with a possible D match to TRBD1 (5 bases). Germline V gene data show CDR1 as MDHEN and CDR2 as SYDVKM. The V end was cut by 6 bases, the J end by 6 bases, with 14 bases between. The CDR3 consists of 14 residues. The CDR3 protein is CASRRAGLYEKLFF. DNA of the CDR3: TGTGCCAGCAGACGTGCAGGGTTGTATGAAAAACTGTTTTTT.

The sample holds a few counts of this clonotype. This rearrangement joins TRBV28 to TRBJ2-4, with D uncertain. The CDR3 extends over 16 amino acids. Trimming took 6 bases from V and 1 from J, leaving 16 bases between them. Germline V CDR1 and CDR2: MDHEN, SYDVKM. CDR3 sequence reads: CASSLFSYQAKNIQYF. The CDR3 coding sequence is TGTGCCAGCAGCCTGTTTTCGTATCAGGCCAAAAACATTCAGTACTTC.

Ten or more counts support this clonotype. The J gene is TRBJ2-7, the V gene TRBV7-9; D is perhaps TRBD2 (5 bases). V lost 8 bases to trimming and J lost 0 bases, with 11 bases between them. Germline V gene data show CDR1 as SEHNR and CDR2 as FQNEAQ (reference sequence). The CDR3 is 13 amino acids. CDR3 loop: CASLEVSSYEQYF. DNA of the CDR3: TGTGCCAGCTTGGAGGTGAGCTCCTACGAGCAGTACTTC.

This clonotype was seen repeatedly, ten times or more. The chain has TRBV20-1 and TRBJ2-7; D call uncertain. Between the trimmed V and J ends, which lost 6 bases and 2 bases, there was a span of 11 bases. This CDR3 contains 12 residues. The germline CDR1 and CDR2 sequences are DFQATT and SNEGSKA (reference sequence). In DNA form, the CDR3 reads TGCAGTGCAGAGTATGCTACCTACGAGCAGTACTTC. Encoded protein: CSAEYATYEQYF.

At least ten counts were recorded for this clonotype. The chain is built from TRBV7-9 and TRBJ1-5; 7 positions agree with TRBD1. This CDR3 comprises 13 residues. The germline gives CDR1 SEHNR, CDR2 FQNEAQ (reference sequence). Trimming cost V 1 base and J 11 bases; bases outside gene matches: 5. CDR3 nucleotide sequence: TGTGCCAGCAGCTTAGACTACGGGACAGCCCAGCATTTT. Its protein product is CASSLDYGTAQHF.